This TCR beta chain is from a study of beta chain features in type 1 diabetes. Of the isolated RNA, all was reverse transcribed, and so the sequenced material was expressed TCRB transcripts. Using immunoSEQ multiplex PCR, the repertoire was profiled, and TCRdb retains in-frame clones only, with some absent. The sample has 300,000 to 400,000 clones; roughly 8% are singletons. Study outcomes and limitations: Junctions at VDJ sites from type 1 diabetes patients had fewer insertions and more deletions. Researchers caution that PCR might favor shorter templates, equally among patients and controls.

To note about this clone: Its target is unknown.

The J segment lost 4 bases and the V segment lost 3 bases, leaving 5 bases of the junction unmatched. The CDR3 spans 15 residues. Germline CDR1 is LNHNV and CDR2 is YYDKDF (reference sequence). Sequencing used central memory CD4+ T cells from blood. The receptor was derived from a woman aged 18-30 years in good health. This chain joins TRBV15 and TRBJ2-1, with 8 bases fitting TRBD1. The CDR3 bases are TGTGCCACCAGCAGGGACAGGGCGGGTTACAATGAGCAGTTCTTC. The encoded protein is CATSRDRAGYNEQFF.